This T cell receptor beta chain was profiled in a study of naive and memory T cell subsets. Findings of the study overall: Each distinct alpha or beta sequence counts as one clonotype. No ground truth validated the naive and memory repertoire findings. Over 95% of naive TCR sequences appeared only once after error correction, unlike memory subsets.

CDR3 size: 15 residues. Trimming removed 6 bases from V and 3 bases from J; junction bases left unmatched: 9. Germline V gene sequence: CDR1 SQVTM, CDR2 ANQGSEA. An equimolar mix of two oligonucleotides served as the beta constant-region primer for TRBC1 and TRBC2. The ligated cDNA underwent four PCR rounds using SP2 and nested alpha and beta constant-region primers. TCRdb recomputed calls from the UMI-ligation and nested PCR reads with MiXCR, one row per CDR3 protein. Of 100,000 to 150,000 distinct CDR3 sequences in the sample, 35% to 40% are singletons; the top ten hold 0.8% to 1%. Remarks on this clonotype: Its antigen remains unidentified.

The sequence derives from a human donor in good health. The chain uses TRBV29-1 and TRBJ2-3; 10 nucleotides match TRBD2. Source material: central memory CD4+ T cells from blood. CDR3 sequence (DNA): TGCAGCGTGCCGATAGCGGGAGGATCGACAGATACGCAGTATTTT. Translating it yields CSVPIAGGSTDTQYF.